The 5 T cell receptor beta chains in this list originate from one sample, sequenced in a study of spatial heterogeneity in lung cancer. Time point: sample taken at primary tumor resection. Unsorted whole RNA samples from tumor, nontumor lung or frozen PBMC were sequenced. TCRdb reprocessed the 5' RACE reads with MiXCR, giving one entry per CDR3 protein. The sample carries around 87,000 distinct CDR3 sequences, more than 10% recorded once. Sequences were derived from PBMCs, sampled at surgery. The source is a male donor with early-stage non-small cell lung cancer.

Written as DNA, the CDR3 is TGTGCCAGCTCAGTCCACCGGGGGAGTGAGGATCAGCCCCAGCATTTT. Protein product: CASSVHRGSEDQPQHF. The chain has TRBV6-2 or TRBV6-3 and TRBJ1-5; TRBD1 might be the D (5 bases). The CDR3 loop spans 16 amino acids. The germline CDR1 and CDR2 sequences are MNHEY and SVGEGT. V lost 8 bases to trimming and J lost 5 bases, with 22 bases between them.

This clonotype was seen only a few times. At one of its ends the junction is not consistent with the germline gene, which may arise from a read error. The chain uses TRBV7-9 and TRBJ2-1; 7 bases agree with TRBD1. The CDR3 has 12 residues. In germline, CDR1 is SEHNR, CDR2 FQNEAQ (reference sequence). CDR3 loop: CASSLSQGEQIF. The CDR3 DNA reads TGTGCCAGCAGCTTATCGCAGGGGGAACAGATCTTC.

This clonotype was observed many times. This sequence joins TRBV24-1 and TRBJ1-4; TRBD1 might be the D (6 bases). With 9 bases removed from V and 1 base from J, the gap between germline ends came to 14 bases. Per the germline V gene, CDR1 is KGHDR and CDR2 is SFDVKD. CDR3 size: 15 residues. This chain's CDR3 is CATGRQEGTNEKLFF. CDR3 in DNA: TGTGCCACCGGCAGACAGGAAGGAACTAATGAAAAACTGTTTTTT.

This clonotype occurred a few times. This chain joins TRBV5-1 and TRBJ2-2, with 11 positions matching TRBD2. The CDR3 totals 16 residues. V shed 2 bases, J shed 2 bases, and the junction held 2 bases outside the gene matches. Germline CDR1 SGHRS, CDR2 YFSETQ. CDR3 in DNA: TGCGCCAGCAGCTTTCGACTAGCGGGAAACACCGGGGAGCTGTTTTTT. This translates into CASSFRLAGNTGELFF.

This clonotype has just a few counts. The CDR3: CSASRGEQYF. DNA of the CDR3: TGCAGTGCTAGTAGGGGGGAGCAGTACTTC. V usage is TRBV20-1 and J usage is TRBJ2-7; D is possibly TRBD1 (6 bases). V shed 3 bases and J shed 7 bases, with 7 bases lying between them. This CDR3 comprises 10 residues. CDR1 DFQATT and CDR2 SNEGSKA come from the germline V gene (reference sequence).